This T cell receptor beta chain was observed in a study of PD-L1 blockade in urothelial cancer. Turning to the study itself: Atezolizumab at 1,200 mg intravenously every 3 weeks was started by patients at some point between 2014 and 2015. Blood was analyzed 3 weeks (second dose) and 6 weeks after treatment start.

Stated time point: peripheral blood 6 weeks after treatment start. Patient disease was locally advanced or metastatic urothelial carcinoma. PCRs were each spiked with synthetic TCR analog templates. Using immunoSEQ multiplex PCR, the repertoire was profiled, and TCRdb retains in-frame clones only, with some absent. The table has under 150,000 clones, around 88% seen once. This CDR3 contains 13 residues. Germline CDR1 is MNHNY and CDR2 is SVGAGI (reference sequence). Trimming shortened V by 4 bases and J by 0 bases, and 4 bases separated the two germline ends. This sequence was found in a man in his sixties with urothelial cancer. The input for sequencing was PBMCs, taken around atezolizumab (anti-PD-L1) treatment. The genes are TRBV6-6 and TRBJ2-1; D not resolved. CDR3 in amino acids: CASSSGSYNEQFF. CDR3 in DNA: TGTGCCAGCAGTTCCGGCTCCTACAATGAGCAGTTCTTC.